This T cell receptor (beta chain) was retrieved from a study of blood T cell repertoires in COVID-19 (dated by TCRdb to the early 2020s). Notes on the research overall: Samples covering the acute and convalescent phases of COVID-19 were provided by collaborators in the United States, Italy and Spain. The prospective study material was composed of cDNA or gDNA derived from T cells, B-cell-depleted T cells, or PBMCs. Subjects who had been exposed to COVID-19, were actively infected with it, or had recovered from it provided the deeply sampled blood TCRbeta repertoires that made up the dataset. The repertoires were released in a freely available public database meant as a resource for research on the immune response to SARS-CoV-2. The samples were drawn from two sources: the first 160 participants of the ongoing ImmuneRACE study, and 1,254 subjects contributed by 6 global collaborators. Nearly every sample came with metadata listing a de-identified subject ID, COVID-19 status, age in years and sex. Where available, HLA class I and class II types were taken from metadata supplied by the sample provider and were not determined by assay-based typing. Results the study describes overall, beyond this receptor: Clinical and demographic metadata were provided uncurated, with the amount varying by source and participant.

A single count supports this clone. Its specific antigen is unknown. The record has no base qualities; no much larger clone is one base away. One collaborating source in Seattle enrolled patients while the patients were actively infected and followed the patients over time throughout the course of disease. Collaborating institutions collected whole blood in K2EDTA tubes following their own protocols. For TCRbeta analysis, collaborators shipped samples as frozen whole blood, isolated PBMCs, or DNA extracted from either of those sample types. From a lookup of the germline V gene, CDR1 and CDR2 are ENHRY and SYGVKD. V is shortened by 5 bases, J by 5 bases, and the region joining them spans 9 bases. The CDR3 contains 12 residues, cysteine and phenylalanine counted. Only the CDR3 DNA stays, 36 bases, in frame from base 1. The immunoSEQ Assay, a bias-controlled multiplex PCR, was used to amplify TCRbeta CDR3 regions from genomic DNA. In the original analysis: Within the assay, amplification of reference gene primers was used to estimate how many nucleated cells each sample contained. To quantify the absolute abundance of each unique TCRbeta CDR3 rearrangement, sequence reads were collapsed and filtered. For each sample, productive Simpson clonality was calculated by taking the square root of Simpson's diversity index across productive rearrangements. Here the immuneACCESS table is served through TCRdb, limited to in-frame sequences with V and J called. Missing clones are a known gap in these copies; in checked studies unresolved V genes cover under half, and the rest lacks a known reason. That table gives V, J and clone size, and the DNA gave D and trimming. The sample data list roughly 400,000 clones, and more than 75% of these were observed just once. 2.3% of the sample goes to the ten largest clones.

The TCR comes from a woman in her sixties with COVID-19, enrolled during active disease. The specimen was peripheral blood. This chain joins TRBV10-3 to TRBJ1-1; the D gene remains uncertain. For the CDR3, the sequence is CAISPRATEAFF. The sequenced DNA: TGTGCCATCAGTCCCCGTGCGACTGAAGCTTTCTTT.